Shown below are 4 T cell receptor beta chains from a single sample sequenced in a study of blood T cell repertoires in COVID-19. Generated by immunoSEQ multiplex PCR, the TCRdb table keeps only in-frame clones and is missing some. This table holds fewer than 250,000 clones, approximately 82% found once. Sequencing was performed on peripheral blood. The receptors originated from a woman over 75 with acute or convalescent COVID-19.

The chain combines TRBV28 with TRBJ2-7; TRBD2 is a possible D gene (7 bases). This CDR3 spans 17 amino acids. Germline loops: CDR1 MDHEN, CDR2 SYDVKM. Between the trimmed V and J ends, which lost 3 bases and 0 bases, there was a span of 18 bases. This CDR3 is CASSLEGGAGSSYEQYF. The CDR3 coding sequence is TGTGCCAGCAGTTTGGAGGGGGGAGCGGGGAGCTCCTACGAGCAGTACTTC.

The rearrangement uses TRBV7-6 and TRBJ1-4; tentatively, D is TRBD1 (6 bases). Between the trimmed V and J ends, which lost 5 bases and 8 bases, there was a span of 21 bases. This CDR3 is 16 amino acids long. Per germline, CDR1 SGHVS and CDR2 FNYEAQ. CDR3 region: CASSRWGQAGNEKLFF. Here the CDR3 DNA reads TGTGCCAGCAGCCGGTGGGGGCAGGCAGGGAACGAAAAACTGTTTTTT.

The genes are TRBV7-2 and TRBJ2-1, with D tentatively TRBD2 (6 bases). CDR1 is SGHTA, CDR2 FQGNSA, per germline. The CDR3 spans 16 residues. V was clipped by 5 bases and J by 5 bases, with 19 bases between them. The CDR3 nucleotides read TGTGCCAGCAGCGCCCAACCCGGGGACTTAAACAATGAGCAGTTCTTC. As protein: CASSAQPGDLNNEQFF.

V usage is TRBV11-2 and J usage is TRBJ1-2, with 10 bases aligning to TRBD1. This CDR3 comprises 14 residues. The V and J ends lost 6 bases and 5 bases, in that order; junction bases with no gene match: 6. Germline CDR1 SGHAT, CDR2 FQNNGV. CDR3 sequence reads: CASRTGGAEYGYTF. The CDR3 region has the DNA TGTGCCAGCAGGACAGGGGGCGCAGAGTATGGCTACACCTTC. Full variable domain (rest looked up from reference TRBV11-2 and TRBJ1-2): EAGVAQSPRYKIIEKRQSVAFWCNPISGHATLYWYQQILGQGPKLLIQFQNNGVVDDSQLPKDRFSAERLKGVDSTLKIQPAKLEDSAVYLCASRTGGAEYGYTFGSGTRLTVV.